Listed below are T cell receptor beta chains from one sample, sequenced in a study of OX40 agonist ivuxolimab in advanced cancers. This table comes from immunoSEQ multiplex PCR, and its TCRdb copy is limited to in-frame clones, with some not included. The repertoire has 50,000 to 80,000 clones, approximately 79% of them found once; the top ten carry 2% to 2.5%. This material consisted of CD4+ or CD8+ T cells sorted from blood, taken in a trial of the OX40 agonist ivuxolimab. These receptors were taken from an adult with an advanced solid tumor such as melanoma, head and neck, liver or kidney cancer. Each CDR3 is given with its conserved first and last residue. The order of the fields is D gene, clone size, V gene, J gene, CDR3 DNA, CDR3 protein. A D gene is named only where the DNA matches it firmly. A row's size may be missing; if present it is once, few, many or a size class.

TRBD1	-	TRBV5-4	TRBJ2-3	TGTGCCAGCAGCTCAAACAGGGGGCATCGCACAGATACGCAGTATTTT	CASSSNRGHRTDTQYF
TRBD2	-	TRBV7-2	TRBJ2-2	TGTGCCAGCAGCCGCAGTGGGAGGGATGCCGGGGAGCTGTTTTTT	CASSRSGRDAGELFF
-	-	TRBV15	TRBJ2-3	TGTGCCACCAGCAGTGAACCGGGACGGAGGACAGATACGCAGTATTTT	CATSSEPGRRTDTQYF
-	-	TRBV19	TRBJ1-3	TGTGCCAGTAGTATGCCAGGGGAGGCTGGAAACACCATATATTTT	CASSMPGEAGNTIYF
-	-	TRBV7-5	TRBJ2-7	TGTGCCAGAAGCATCCGGGGGGCGAGCTGGCCCTACGAGCAGTACTTC	CARSIRGASWPYEQYF
-	-	TRBV2	TRBJ1-1	TGTGCCAGCAGTGAAGCCGGGGCGGGAGCTTTCTTT	CASSEAGAGAFF
TRBD1	-	TRBV27	TRBJ1-5	TGTGCCAGCAGTTACAACCGGGACAGGGGTGCCCAGCATTTT	CASSYNRDRGAQHF
TRBD1	-	TRBV6-1	TRBJ2-7	TGTGCCAGCAGGGGGACAGGAGCCTACGAGCAGTACTTC	CASRGTGAYEQYF
-	-	TRBV30	TRBJ2-3	TGTGCCTGGAGTGGAGGCTCAAAGCCCGATACGCAGTATTTT	CAWSGGSKPDTQYF
-	few	TRBV14	TRBJ2-1	TGTGCCAGCAGCCATAACAGGGTGACTGAGCAGTTCTTC	CASSHNRVTEQFF
TRBD1	-	TRBV5-5	TRBJ1-5	TGTGCCAGCAGCTTACAGGGGATGCAGCCCCAGCATTTT	CASSLQGMQPQHF
-	-	TRBV11-2	TRBJ1-1	TGTGCCAGCAGCCCAAGGACAGACATTGAAGCTTTCTTT	CASSPRTDIEAFF
-	-	TRBV6-4	TRBJ2-1	TGTGCCAGCAGGGGCGGGCCGGGGGGCAGGCAGTTCTTC	CASRGGPGGRQFF
TRBD1	-	TRBV2	TRBJ1-4	TGTGCCAGCAGCGACCCCGGGACAGCGGAAAATGAAAAACTGTTTTTT	CASSDPGTAENEKLFF
TRBD1	once	TRBV6-5	TRBJ1-5	TGTGCCAGCAGTCCCGGACAGGGCCAGGGTCAGCCCCAGCATTTT	CASSPGQGQGQPQHF
-	many	TRBV11-2	TRBJ1-3	TGTGCCAGCAGCCGCGTAGGATCTGGAAACACCATATATTTT	CASSRVGSGNTIYF
-	-	TRBV6-5	TRBJ1-6	TGTGCCAGCAGAGCCCCGGGGGCCGCTGGATCACCCCTCCACTTT	CASRAPGAAGSPLHF
-	-	TRBV18	TRBJ2-3	TGTGCCAGCTCACCAACCCGGATTTATGGCACAGATACGCAGTATTTT	CASSPTRIYGTDTQYF
-	-	TRBV27	TRBJ1-2	TGTGCCAGCAGTTTAACCTCTCGGGGGCTGTGGTATGGCTACACCTTC	CASSLTSRGLWYGYTF
-	-	TRBV18	TRBJ1-4	TGTGCCAGCTCACCTCGGGCGCACTCGTCTAATGAAAAACTGTTTTTT	CASSPRAHSSNEKLFF
TRBD2	-	TRBV28	TRBJ2-1	TGTGCCAGCCCTCCATCGGGACTAGCGGCCAACAATGAGCAGTTCTTC	CASPPSGLAANNEQFF
TRBD1	-	TRBV5-4	TRBJ1-5	TGTGCCAGCAGCCAGACGGGACAGAGCAATCAGCCCCAGCATTTT	CASSQTGQSNQPQHF
-	-	TRBV7-9	TRBJ2-4	TGTGCCAGCAGCTTGTCCAACCTAGCCAAAAACATTCAGTACTTC	CASSLSNLAKNIQYF
-	-	TRBV30	TRBJ2-2	TGTGCCTGGAGTCGGGGCACCGGGGAGCTGTTTTTT	CAWSRGTGELFF
-	few	TRBV10-3	TRBJ2-1	TGTGCCATCAAGGGGCAGGGGTGGAATGAGCAGTTCTTC	CAIKGQGWNEQFF
TRBD1	-	TRBV4-1	TRBJ1-2	TGCGCCAGCAGCCCGTCTACGACAGGGATCTATGGCTACACCTTC	CASSPSTTGIYGYTF
-	-	TRBV18	TRBJ2-3	TGTGCCAGCTCACCAGATTACACAGATACGCAGTATTTT	CASSPDYTDTQYF
-	-	TRBV5-1	TRBJ2-3	TGCGCCAGCAGATATAGCGGTAGCACAGATACGCAGTATTTT	CASRYSGSTDTQYF
TRBD2	-	TRBV29-1	TRBJ2-3	TGCAGCGTAGCCGGGACTAGCGGGCGAACTAGCACAGATACGCAGTATTTT	CSVAGTSGRTSTDTQYF
-	-	TRBV11-2	TRBJ1-4	TGTGCCAGCAGTCTCACAGGGAGGACGGCAAAACTGTTTTTT	CASSLTGRTAKLFF
-	-	TRBV9	TRBJ2-7	TGTGCCAGCAGCCAAGAAGGGGCTCCAGAAGGTTACGAGCAGTACTTC	CASSQEGAPEGYEQYF
-	-	TRBV18	TRBJ1-5	TGTGCCAGCTCACCACAGTCGGGTCAGCCCCAGCATTTT	CASSPQSGQPQHF
-	once	TRBV30	TRBJ2-5	TGTGCCTGGAGGTCCTTGGGGGAGACCCAGTACTTC	CAWRSLGETQYF
TRBD2	-	TRBV27	TRBJ2-7	TGTGCCAGCAGTCGGGTAGCGGGAGCCCACGAGCAGTACTTC	CASSRVAGAHEQYF
-	-	TRBV5-8	TRBJ2-3	TGTGCCAGCAGCCCGGACAGTAGCACAGATACGCAGTATTTT	CASSPDSSTDTQYF
TRBD2	-	TRBV5-6	TRBJ2-7	TGTGCCAGCAGCCCGGGACTAGCGGGAGTACTCCTCTCCTACGAGCAGTACTTC	CASSPGLAGVLLSYEQYF
TRBD1	-	TRBV6-1	TRBJ2-7	TGTGCCAGCAGAGGGACAGTAGGCTACGAGCAGTACTTC	CASRGTVGYEQYF
TRBD2	-	TRBV6-1	TRBJ2-1	TGTGCCAGCACCCGGGCTAGCGGGACTTACAATGAGCAGTTCTTC	CASTRASGTYNEQFF